These 21 T cell receptor beta chains were all obtained from the same sample, sequenced in a study of blood T cells in healthy people across ages. Next came a second PCR, run for about 7 to 12 cycles, which used a sample-barcoded 5' primer along with a J-beta primer mix. From the 5' RACE reads, TCRdb called clonotypes with MiXCR, one entry per CDR3 protein. This table holds 2 million or so distinct CDR3 sequences, 40% to 55% found once. The sequencing sample was made of blood. The origin of the receptors is a woman in her thirties or forties in good health.

V gene TRBV24-1 combines with J gene TRBJ2-3, with TRBD2 identical over 7 bases. CDR3 length equals 14 residues. CDR1 is KGHDR and CDR2 is SFDVKD in the germline V gene. V was clipped by 5 bases and J by 2 bases; unmatched bases: 3. CDR3 residues: CATSGEGPTDTQYF. For the CDR3, the DNA is TGTGCCACCAGTGGGGAGGGGCCCACAGATACGCAGTATTTT.

Only a few counts were recorded for this clonotype. The CDR3 loop reads CASSLRLGSYNEQFF. CDR3 DNA sequence: TGTGCCAGCAGCCTAAGACTAGGCTCCTACAATGAGCAGTTCTTC. The chain recombines TRBV7-9 with TRBJ2-1; TRBD2 is a possible D gene (6 bases). Trimming took off 5 bases at V and 0 bases at J, with 11 bases between the two ends. CDR3 size: 15 residues. Per germline, CDR1 SEHNR and CDR2 FQNEAQ (reference sequence).

The rearrangement links TRBV6-2 or TRBV6-3 to TRBJ2-1; no clear D gene. Judging by the DNA end, TRBJ2-7 fits better; the J call may be wrong. This CDR3 is 15 amino acids long. Germline CDR1 is MNHEY and CDR2 is SVGEGT. CDR3 sequence: CASSTSGPIRNEQYF. The CDR3 DNA reads TGTGCCAGCAGCACTTCGGGCCCAATCAGAAATGAGCAGTACTTC.

Remarks on this clonotype: The junction departs from the called germline gene at one end, perhaps through a read error. This chain links TRBV28 with TRBJ1-5; a possible D gene is TRBD1 (5 bases). CDR3 size: 13 residues. Germline V gene lookup returns CDR1 MDHEN and CDR2 SYDVKM. In nucleotides, the CDR3 is TGTGCCAGCAGGGGGCAAATCAATCAGCCTCAGCATTTT. This translates into CASRGQINQPQHF.

The V and J genes are TRBV9 and TRBJ2-5; TRBD2 agrees at 13 bases. Looked up from germline, CDR1 is SGDLS and CDR2 is YYNGEE. V was clipped by 2 bases and J by 3 bases; unmatched bases: 4. The CDR3 is made up of 16 amino acids. The CDR3 sequence: CASSVLGTSGEETQYF. The CDR3, as DNA: TGTGCCAGCAGCGTTCTCGGGACTAGCGGGGAAGAGACCCAGTACTTC.

V gene TRBV28 combines with J gene TRBJ2-7; the D gene is possibly TRBD1 (5 bases). Germline CDR1 is MDHEN and CDR2 is SYDVKM. The CDR3 is 13 amino acids. Trimming took 5 bases from V and 7 from J, leaving 15 bases between them. CDR3 sequence reads: CASSGAQYREQYF. The CDR3 bases are TGTGCCAGCAGTGGGGCCCAGTATAGGGAGCAGTACTTC.

This clonotype turned up a few times. The J gene is TRBJ2-5, the V gene TRBV6-5; tentative D call: TRBD1 (6 bases). Germline-derived CDR1 and CDR2 are MNHEY and SVGAGI. The CDR3 totals 13 residues. V was shortened by 5 bases and J by 5 bases, with 12 bases between the two germline ends. In nucleotides, the CDR3 is TGTGCCAGCAGTCGATCGCAGGGGGAGACCCAGTACTTC. It encodes CASSRSQGETQYF.

A note on this clonotype: A read error may account for a junction end that differs from germline. The V and J genes are TRBV2 and TRBJ2-5; D perhaps matches TRBD2 (7 bases). Germline-derived CDR1 and CDR2 are SNHLY and FYNNEI. There are 15 residues in the CDR3. CDR3 amino acids: CASSLLGGPLETQYF. The CDR3 bases are TGTGCTAGCAGTCTCCTCGGGGGGCCCTTGGAGACCCAGTACTTC.

The table lists this clonotype with a few counts. The J gene is TRBJ1-2, the V gene TRBV20-1; 8 bases are a match to TRBD1. This CDR3 spans 13 amino acids. Germline V gene data show CDR1 as DFQATT and CDR2 as SNEGSKA (reference sequence). After removal of 4 bases from V and 4 bases from J, the junction contained 5 bases not matched to a gene. The CDR3: CSAMNRGSYGYTF. Here the CDR3 DNA reads TGCAGTGCTATGAACAGGGGGAGCTATGGCTACACCTTC.

This chain joins TRBV4-3 and TRBJ2-3; 8 bases are shared with TRBD2. This CDR3 is built from 16 residues. Germline values: CDR1 LGHNA, CDR2 YSLEER. Trimming removed 3 bases from V and 1 base from J; junction bases left unmatched: 6. The CDR3, as DNA: TGCGCCAGCAGCCAGGAACCGGGACTAGGCACAGATACGCAGTATTTT. Its translation: CASSQEPGLGTDTQYF.

V and J are TRBV6-6 and TRBJ2-5, with D perhaps given as TRBD1 or TRBD2 (6 bases each). In germline, CDR1 is MNHNY, CDR2 SVGAGI (reference sequence). The CDR3 is 14 amino acids. V lost 10 bases to trimming and J lost 4 bases, with 19 bases between them. The CDR3 loop is CATSLGGNRETQYF. CDR3 bases: TGTGCCACCTCTCTAGGGGGGAACCGAGAGACCCAGTACTTC.

The chain is built from TRBV14 and TRBJ2-1, with D possibly matching TRBD2 (6 bases). The CDR3 length is 14 residues. The germline gives CDR1 SGHDN, CDR2 FVKESK. The germline V and J ends were trimmed by 3 bases and 8 bases, with 14 bases remaining between them. The chain's CDR3 is CASSHLLAGYEQFF. The CDR3 bases are TGTGCCAGCAGCCATCTTCTGGCGGGATATGAGCAGTTCTTC.

V is TRBV7-2 and J is TRBJ2-4; D gene ambiguous. The CDR3 contains 14 residues. The V gene's germline CDR1 is SGHTA and CDR2 FQGNSA. Trimming removed 3 bases at V and 3 bases at J, with 9 bases between. For the CDR3, the DNA is TGTGCCAGCAGCTTCGGGTTTAACAAAAACATTCAGTACTTC. This codes for CASSFGFNKNIQYF.

The table lists this clonotype with a few counts. V and J are TRBV6-1 and TRBJ1-5; possibly TRBD1 for D (5 bases). The length of the CDR3 is 16 residues. Germline V gene lookup returns CDR1 MNHNS and CDR2 SASEGT. V shed 8 bases and J shed 0 bases, with 17 bases lying between them. CDR3 protein: CASHAGSLYSNQPQHF. As DNA, the CDR3 is TGTGCCAGCCACGCAGGGAGCCTTTATAGCAATCAGCCCCAGCATTTT.

This chain uses TRBV9 with TRBJ2-5; D possibly corresponds to TRBD2 (7 bases). Germline V gene sequence: CDR1 SGDLS, CDR2 YYNGEE. V was pared by 0 bases and J by 0 bases, with 15 bases between. There are 17 residues in the CDR3. CDR3 sequence: CASSVEVGGPDQETQYF. The CDR3 DNA sequence: TGTGCCAGCAGCGTAGAGGTCGGGGGGCCGGACCAAGAGACCCAGTACTTC.

This chain uses TRBV4-1 with TRBJ1-5; a weak D match, TRBD1 (5 bases). Trimming took 3 bases from V and 1 from J, leaving 13 bases between them. Germline CDR1 MGHRA, CDR2 YSYEKL. The CDR3 length is 16 residues. CDR3 nucleotide sequence: TGCGCCAGCAGCCACCTAGGGGAGGGGAGCAATCAGCCCCAGCATTTT. This encodes CASSHLGEGSNQPQHF.

The chain recombines TRBV7-8 with TRBJ1-1, with a tentative D call TRBD1 (5 bases). The CDR3 length is 14 residues. The germline CDR1 and CDR2 sequences are SGHVS and FQNEAQ. The germline V and J ends were trimmed by 1 base and 5 bases, with 11 bases remaining between them. The CDR3 bases are TGTGCCAGCAGCTTAGAGGGGTACGAGACTGAAGCTTTCTTT. It translates to CASSLEGYETEAFF. The full variable domain, its missing parts supplied by reference TRBV7-8 and TRBJ1-1, is GAGVSQSPRYKVAKRGQDVALRCDPISGHVSLFWYQQALGQGPEFLTYFQNEAQLDKSGLPSDRFFAERPEGSVSTLKIQRTQQEDSAVYLCASSLEGYETEAFFGQGTRLTVV.

This clonotype was observed a handful of times. The chain recombines TRBV7-9 with TRBJ1-6; D is uncertain. The CDR3 loop spans 14 amino acids. Germline V gene data show CDR1 as SEHNR and CDR2 as FQNEAQ (reference sequence). V was pared by 5 bases and J by 7 bases, with 12 bases between. The CDR3 DNA reads TGTGCCAGCAGCGCCCCTGGCCAGAATTCACCCCTCCACTTT. It translates to CASSAPGQNSPLHF.

V is TRBV6-2 or TRBV6-3 and J is TRBJ2-4; no clear D gene. TRBJ2-7 explains the end of the DNA better; the J call may be wrong. The CDR3 has 14 residues. Germline V gives CDR1 MNHEY, CDR2 SVGEGT. CDR3 in amino acids: CASSYSSAPYEQYF. The CDR3 nucleotides are TGTGCCAGCAGTTATTCTTCGGCTCCGTACGAGCAGTACTTC.

The chain couples TRBV5-1 to TRBJ1-1; D possibly corresponds to TRBD1 (5 bases). In germline, CDR1 is SGHRS, CDR2 YFSETQ. CDR3 length: 13 amino acids. Trimming shortened V by 4 bases and J by 5 bases, and 12 bases separated the two germline ends. The CDR3 spells CASSVGGQTEAFF. The DNA of the CDR3 is TGCGCCAGCAGCGTGGGGGGTCAAACTGAAGCTTTCTTT.

This clonotype has more than one count but fewer than ten. The chain has TRBV7-9 and TRBJ2-5, with D possibly being TRBD2 (5 bases). V shed 4 bases and J shed 0 bases, with 15 bases lying between them. The CDR3 loop spans 16 amino acids. Germline V gene sequence: CDR1 SEHNR, CDR2 FQNEAQ (reference sequence). DNA for the CDR3: TGTGCCAGCAGCTCGTCATTCGGGAACCACCAAGAGACCCAGTACTTC. This sequence encodes CASSSSFGNHQETQYF.